This TCR beta chain comes out of a study of blood T cell repertoires in COVID-19. Whole-study context: Collection of acute and convalescent COVID-19 samples took place in the United States, Italy and Spain.

This clone appeared a single time. TCRdb keeps only in-frame clones here, not all; method: immunoSEQ multiplex PCR. This sample yields about 220,000 clones, of which roughly four fifths are seen a single time; approximately 8% belongs to the top ten. V lost 6 bases and J 3 bases, leaving 11 bases between the germline ends. CDR3 length: 13 residues. Per the germline V gene, CDR1 is KGHSH and CDR2 is LQKENI. The chain is built from TRBV18 and TRBJ1-2; D gene ambiguous. This receptor was taken from an elderly woman with COVID-19, enrolled during active disease. Specimen: peripheral blood. CDR3 amino acids: CASSGRVDYGYTF. CDR3 DNA sequence: TGTGCCAGCTCGGGGAGGGTGGACTATGGCTACACCTTC.